This TCR beta chain was sequenced during a study of T cells in Graves' hyperthyroidism and ophthalmopathy. Study results and limitations: Ophthalmopathy and stable hyperthyroidism were told apart by a 13 V-J model. Blood shared most expanded thyroid clonotypes above 0.001.

The study included ophthalmopathy patients with Clinical Activity Score at least 3, NOSPECS grade at least 4 and duration under 3 months. Exclusion criteria comprised uncontrolled infection, other autoimmune disease, pregnancy or lactation. TCR beta CDR3 regions were amplified from RNA transcripts. The primer set for the first-round RT-PCR of the TCR CDR3 was HTBI. Using its own MiXCR run on the multiplex PCR reads, TCRdb lists one record per CDR3 protein. The profile covers 300,000 to 400,000 distinct CDR3 sequences, with 13% to 15% appearing a single time and roughly a fifth taken by the ten largest. This clonotype was recorded at least ten times. Its specificity is unknown. Material for sequencing was blood. This clonotype originated in a woman aged 25 to 39 with Graves' ophthalmopathy.

The CDR3 DNA is TGTGCCAGCAGCTTAGTGAGGGGCGGAGCTGAAGCTTTCTTT. As protein: CASSLVRGGAEAFF. The chain has TRBV7-9 and TRBJ1-1; TRBD1 might be the D (5 bases). Trimming removed 1 base from V and 6 bases from J, with 12 bases in between. Germline V gene sequence: CDR1 SEHNR, CDR2 FQNEAQ (reference sequence). The CDR3 spans 14 residues.